This TCR beta chain was documented in a study of T cell responses to AZD1222 COVID-19 vaccine. The repertoire was sequenced with immunoSEQ multiplex PCR; TCRdb's copy has only in-frame clones and lacks some. The sample contains roughly 120,000 clones, 70% to 85% of which appear only once. Notes on the study in general: Spike-wide coverage was observed for vaccine-associated CD4 TCRs, with dominant responses at 160-218 and 743-854.

This clone was seen just once. Its antigen is as yet unknown. The TCR was taken from an adult in good health. Sequences were derived from peripheral blood, sampled on day 0 of AZD1222 vaccination.

DNA of the CDR3: TGTGCCAGCAGTTCCACACGGACAGGCAGCTCCTATAATTCACCCCTCCACTTT. Amino acid sequence: CASSSTRTGSSYNSPLHF. The chain joins TRBV7-2 to TRBJ1-6; 7 bases agree with TRBD1. CDR3 length: 18 residues. Trimming at V came to 6 bases and at J to 0 bases, leaving 11 bases not matched to a gene. Germline CDR1 and CDR2: SGHTA and FQGNSA.